Below are 16 T cell receptor beta chains sequenced from a single sample in a study of high-grade serous ovarian cancer treatment subgroups. The protocol was immunoSEQ multiplex PCR, while the TCRdb copy is restricted to in-frame clones and leaves out a portion. The sample has around 12,000 clones; around 83% are singletons. Tumor samples were obtained before definitive surgery or chemotherapy. The material sequenced was tumor tissue. Every receptor here comes from a human donor with high-grade serous ovarian cancer.

This clone is medium-sized. The J gene is TRBJ2-1, the V gene TRBV5-4, with D perhaps TRBD2 (5 bases). The CDR3 sequence is 15 residues long. V was pared by 1 base and J by 8 bases, with 16 bases between. CDR1 and CDR2 from the germline V gene are SGHNT and YYREEE (reference sequence). The CDR3 spells CASSLWGVSGYEQFF. The DNA for the CDR3 is TGTGCCAGCAGCTTGTGGGGAGTCAGTGGTTATGAGCAGTTCTTC.

The chain links TRBV6-5 to TRBJ1-2; 7 nucleotides align to TRBD1. V trimming: 6 bases; J trimming: 8 bases; junction bases outside the gene matches: 9. The CDR3 is made up of 13 amino acids. Germline V gene sequence: CDR1 MNHEY, CDR2 SVGAGI. CDR3 bases: TGTGCCAGCAGCCCGGAGGGGGCCAGGGGCTACACCTTC. Its translation: CASSPEGARGYTF.

V usage is TRBV14 and J usage is TRBJ2-3; 13 bases fit TRBD2. This CDR3 contains 18 residues. Germline CDR1 is SGHDN and CDR2 is FVKESK. The J segment lost 4 bases and the V segment lost 5 bases, leaving 12 bases of the junction unmatched. For the CDR3, the DNA is TGTGCCAGCAGCACAAGGAGGACTAGCGGGAGTTCGGCAGATACGCAGTATTTT. Residues: CASSTRRTSGSSADTQYF.

The chain carries TRBV7-2 and TRBJ2-2, with D possibly TRBD1 on 5 matching bases. The CDR3 has 13 amino acids. In germline, CDR1 is SGHTA, CDR2 FQGNSA. V dropped 4 bases and J dropped 4 bases, with 7 bases sitting between them. CDR3 amino acids: CASSSDSTGELFF. In DNA form, the CDR3 reads TGTGCCAGCAGCTCCGACAGCACCGGGGAGCTGTTTTTT.

The chain combines TRBV7-3 with TRBJ2-3; D gene ambiguous. V was cut by 5 bases and J by 5 bases, with 11 bases left in between. Per the germline V gene, CDR1 is SGHTA and CDR2 is FQGTGA. The CDR3 extends over 13 amino acids. CDR3: CASSLNGGDTQYF. The DNA of the CDR3 is TGTGCCAGCAGCCTCAACGGTGGAGATACGCAGTATTTT.

The rearrangement joins TRBV4-1 to TRBJ2-7; possible D gene TRBD2, 6 bases. Between the trimmed V and J ends, which lost 8 bases and 1 base, there was a span of 15 bases. The CDR3 runs 14 residues. CDR1 and CDR2 from the germline V gene are MGHRA and YSYEKL. This CDR3 is CASGSGLNSYEQYF. In DNA, the CDR3 is TGCGCCAGCGGATCGGGACTCAATTCCTACGAGCAGTACTTC.

V usage is TRBV7-2 and J usage is TRBJ2-4; D possibly uses TRBD1 or TRBD2 (5 bases each). The ends were cut back, 5 bases at V and 5 bases at J, with 13 bases in the middle. Looked up from germline, CDR1 is SGHTA and CDR2 is FQGNSA. The CDR3 extends over 14 amino acids. The CDR3 DNA follows: TGTGCCAGCAGCCGGTGGGACGGACAAAACATTCAGTACTTC. As protein: CASSRWDGQNIQYF.

This chain uses TRBV27 with TRBJ1-4; 7 bases are shared with TRBD1. Germline V gives CDR1 MNHEY, CDR2 SMNVEV (reference sequence). Trimming cost V 2 bases and J 1 base; bases outside gene matches: 1. The CDR3 runs to 15 residues. CDR3 in DNA: TGTGCCAGCAGTTTACGGGACAGAACTAATGAAAAACTGTTTTTT. The encoded protein is CASSLRDRTNEKLFF. Variable domain in full (rest from reference TRBV27 and TRBJ1-4): EAQVTQNPRYLITVTGKKLTVTCSQNMNHEYMSWYRQDPGLGLRQIYYSMNVEVTDKGDVPEGYKVSRKEKRNFPLILESPSPNQTSLYFCASSLRDRTNEKLFFGSGTQLSVL.

This clone was found a few times. This chain connects TRBV11-2 to TRBJ2-5, with a weak D call TRBD2 (6 bases). The length of the CDR3 is 14 residues. The germline CDR1 and CDR2 sequences are SGHAT and FQNNGV. Trimming shortened V by 3 bases and J by 2 bases, and 10 bases separated the two germline ends. Written as DNA, the CDR3 is TGTGCCAGCAGCTTCGGACTACCACAAGAGACCCAGTACTTC. Translation: CASSFGLPQETQYF.

The V gene is TRBV9, the J gene TRBJ2-5, with D tentatively TRBD1 (6 bases). The V and J ends lost 3 bases and 5 bases respectively, with 11 bases between them. This CDR3 comprises 13 residues. Germline V lookup: CDR1 SGDLS, CDR2 YYNGEE. Here the CDR3 DNA reads TGTGCCAGCAGCGGTCAGGGGTTGGAGACCCAGTACTTC. Amino acids: CASSGQGLETQYF.

This clone showed up just a few times. This chain connects TRBV4-1 to TRBJ2-5; D is unclear. The V and J ends lost 1 base and 9 bases respectively, with 12 bases between them. This CDR3 has 13 residues. Germline values: CDR1 MGHRA, CDR2 YSYEKL. CDR3 protein: CASSQVGPEAQYF. The CDR3 DNA sequence: TGCGCCAGCAGCCAAGTGGGCCCCGAGGCCCAGTACTTC.

This chain uses TRBV7-3 with TRBJ2-2; tentatively, D is TRBD1 (6 bases). Germline loops: CDR1 SGHTA, CDR2 FQGTGA. V shed 5 bases and J shed 5 bases, with 21 bases lying between them. The CDR3 has 17 residues. The CDR3 DNA reads TGTGCCAGCAGCAATACCCCAATACAGGGAACGACCGGGGAGCTGTTTTTT. It translates to CASSNTPIQGTTGELFF.

The gene calls are TRBV12-5 and TRBJ2-7; D is undetermined. The V gene's germline CDR1 is LGHNT and CDR2 FRNRAP. The CDR3 spans 12 residues. V dropped 3 bases and J dropped 4 bases, with 7 bases sitting between them. The CDR3, as DNA: TGTGCTAGTGGTTTCCCCTCGTACGAGCAGTACTTC. It yields the protein CASGFPSYEQYF.

This clone appeared a few times. This chain connects TRBV28 to TRBJ1-2; D is uncertain. Germline V gene data show CDR1 as MDHEN and CDR2 as SYDVKM. CDR3 length equals 13 residues. V lost 6 bases, J lost 8 bases, and 16 bases lay in between. CDR3 in amino acids: CASRPRSSRGYTF. CDR3 nucleotides: TGTGCCAGCAGACCCAGGAGCTCGAGGGGCTACACCTTC.

This clone was seen only a few times. This sequence joins TRBV28 and TRBJ2-2, with D unresolved. Trimming left V 3 bases short and J 8 bases short, with 4 bases between. The CDR3 is 11 residues long. Looked up from germline, CDR1 is MDHEN and CDR2 is SYDVKM. The CDR3 reads CASSLLGELFF. Written as DNA, the CDR3 is TGTGCCAGCAGTTTGCTGGGGGAGCTGTTTTTT.

This chain uses TRBV2 with TRBJ2-2, with 7 bases aligning to TRBD1. The junction had 3 bases not matched to a gene; V was cut back by 7 bases and J by 4 bases. CDR1 SNHLY and CDR2 FYNNEI come from the germline V gene. This CDR3 is 13 amino acids long. The CDR3 protein is CASKTGSTGELFF. In DNA form, the CDR3 reads TGTGCCAGCAAGACAGGGAGCACCGGGGAGCTGTTTTTT.